This TCR beta chain was obtained from a study of cytomegalovirus exposure and HLA in healthy donors. Study-wide results and limits: Most subjects had HLA-A and HLA-B alleles reportedly predicted accurately by TCR beta sequences.

Amplification used 60 Vbeta primers and 13 Jbeta primers. Sequencing used immunoSEQ multiplex PCR; TCRdb keeps in-frame clones, though not all of them. The sample contains more than 90,000 clones, 65% to 85% of which appear only once. Concerning this clone itself: Its antigen is unknown.

The sequence was obtained from a man aged 45-65 years in good health and CMV-seropositive. The material sequenced was PBMCs.

The CDR3 region is CASSLRQGGLQPQHF. CDR3 bases: TGTGCCAGCAGTTTACGACAGGGGGGCCTCCAGCCCCAGCATTTT. V and J are TRBV28 and TRBJ1-5; TRBD1 agrees at 9 bases. Germline CDR1 is MDHEN and CDR2 is SYDVKM. The CDR3 consists of 15 residues. Unmatched junction bases numbered 6, after V lost 2 bases and J lost 7 bases.